These 5 T cell receptor beta chains were all obtained from the same sample, sequenced in a study of cytomegalovirus exposure and HLA in healthy donors. PCR used 60 Vbeta primers and 13 Jbeta primers. Measured with immunoSEQ multiplex PCR; TCRdb has only the in-frame clones, and not every one. Of around 160,000 clones in the sample, nearly 80% are singletons; the top ten hold around 15%. The specimen was PBMCs. These receptors all stem from a man between 50 and 59 years old in good health and CMV-seropositive.

This chain links TRBV5-6 with TRBJ2-2; D uncertain. The V and J ends lost 1 base and 7 bases respectively, with 5 bases between them. Germline V gives CDR1 SGHDT, CDR2 YYEEEE. The CDR3 sequence is 12 residues long. The CDR3 sequence: CASSLIDGELFF. DNA for the CDR3: TGTGCCAGCAGCTTGATAGACGGGGAGCTGTTTTTT.

V and J are TRBV1 and TRBJ2-5; the DNA was not compared with TRBD2, the D call given in the table. TRBV1 is termed a pseudogene. This CDR3 is 15 amino acids long. The CDR3 DNA follows: TGCACCAGCAGCCAAGGTGGAGGAAATAATCCGTCCCAGTACTTC. Protein sequence: CTSSQGGGNNPSQYF.

This clone was counted a few times. The genes are TRBV5-1 and TRBJ2-7, with D perhaps matching TRBD2 (5 bases). V shed 3 bases and J shed 1 base, with 23 bases lying between them. The CDR3 is 18 amino acids. Per germline, CDR1 SGHRS and CDR2 YFSETQ. The DNA of the CDR3 is TGCGCCAGCAGCTCACTAGGTGGCCGAAACAAACCTTCCTACGAGCAGTACGTC. Translated, it gives CASSSLGGRNKPSYEQYV.

The rearrangement links TRBV27 to TRBJ1-5; 9 bases agree with TRBD1. The CDR3 is 15 amino acids. Losses at the gene ends were 6 bases for V and 5 bases for J; bases not matched to a gene: 8. Germline V gene lookup returns CDR1 MNHEY and CDR2 SMNVEV (reference sequence). The CDR3 loop is CASSLTTGGYQPQHF. The CDR3 DNA reads as TGTGCCAGCAGCCTTACCACAGGGGGCTATCAGCCCCAGCATTTT.

V usage is TRBV27 and J usage is TRBJ2-7; 9 bases are a match to TRBD1. The V gene's germline CDR1 is MNHEY and CDR2 SMNVEV (reference sequence). The length of the CDR3 is 16 residues. V shed 5 bases, J shed 0 bases, and the junction held 8 bases outside the gene matches. CDR3 in amino acids: CASSPPGQGGSYEQYF. CDR3 DNA: TGTGCCAGCAGTCCCCCGGGACAGGGCGGCTCCTACGAGCAGTACTTC.